This is a list of T cell receptor beta chains from one sample in a study of patients and donors after allogeneic stem cell transplantation. TCRdb re-called the RT-PCR reads with MiXCR, one entry per CDR3 protein. The data contain over 350,000 distinct CDR3 sequences, 16% of them singletons. Input material: blood, either unsorted or a sorted T cell fraction (not recorded which). These receptors were collected from a human donor who was either an allogeneic HSCT recipient or a stem cell or donor lymphocyte infusion donor (not recorded which). It is not recorded whose cells these are; they may come from a transplant donor. Both conserved end residues are part of each CDR3. The D gene is left open where the match is weak. Not all rows give a size; the values are once, few, many and, for expanded clones, a class.

>.|13|TRBJ2-7|TRBV6-1|.
TGTGCCAGCAGCCATGGACTAACCTACGAGCAGTACTTC
CASSHGLTYEQYF
>.|13|TRBJ1-2|TRBV30|.
TGTGCCTGGAGTCTTAGGACAGACTATGGCTACACCTTC
CAWSLRTDYGYTF
>.|13|TRBJ2-7|TRBV4-1|few
TGCGCCAGCAGCCGAGGACGGAGCTACGAGCAGTACTTC
CASSRGRSYEQYF
>.|14|TRBJ1-5|TRBV7-2|.
TGTGCCAGCAGCTCCAAAATGGGCAATCAGCCCCAGCATTTT
CASSSKMGNQPQHF
>.|17|TRBJ2-3|TRBV21-1|few
TGTGCCAGCAGCAACCTGGGGGTGACAGGGGGAAGTGAGTCGCAGTATTTT
CASSNLGVTGGSESQYF
>.|12|TRBJ1-2|TRBV5-1|many
TGCGCCAGCAGCGACGGGTACTATGGCTACACCTTC
CASSDGYYGYTF
>.|11|TRBJ2-5|TRBV29-1|few
TGCAGCGTAGCCCAACCCGAGACCCAGTACTTC
CSVAQPETQYF
>.|16|TRBJ2-7|TRBV6-1|.
TGTGCCAGCACCAAAAGGGGCGGCCATAAGTCCTACGAGCAGTACTTC
CASTKRGGHKSYEQYF
>TRBD2|15|TRBJ2-1|TRBV29-1|.
TGCAGCGTTGAAGGGACTAGCGGGAGGGCGGGCGAGCAGTTCTTC
CSVEGTSGRAGEQFF
>TRBD1|16|TRBJ2-7|TRBV11-2|.
TGTGCCAGCAGCTTAGTGGCAGGGGGCATTTCCTACGAGCAGTACTTC
CASSLVAGGISYEQYF
>.|12|TRBJ2-1|TRBV20-1|.
TGCAGTGCTAGCCCCTTCCGAAATGAGCAGTTCTTC
CSASPFRNEQFF
>TRBD2|17|TRBJ2-1|TRBV5-1|many
TGCGCCAGCAGCTTGGCGGGAGGTACTAGGTCCTACAATGAGCAGTTCTTC
CASSLAGGTRSYNEQFF
>.|15|TRBJ2-3|TRBV19|many
TGTGCCAGTACCGCCTCCGGGGGGCGTCCAGATACGCAGTATTTT
CASTASGGRPDTQYF
>.|13|TRBJ2-7|TRBV12-3/TRBV12-4|many
TGTGCCAGCAGTTCCAACGGGGGCTTCGAGCAGTACTTC
CASSSNGGFEQYF
>.|15|TRBJ1-1|TRBV12-3/TRBV12-4|few
TGTGCCAGCACCCGGTTTGGGGCTGTCGACACTGAAGCTTTCTTT
CASTRFGAVDTEAFF
>.|15|TRBJ1-6|TRBV25-1|few
TGTGCCAGCAGTGAGCTCCGGGACACACAGGCACCCCTCCACTTT
CASSELRDTQAPLHF
>TRBD2|14|TRBJ2-1|TRBV6-1|.
TGTGCCAGCAGTGTCAGCGGGGGAACCGGGGAGCAGTTCTTC
CASSVSGGTGEQFF
>.|15|TRBJ1-1|TRBV12-3/TRBV12-4|.
TGTGCCAGCAGCGTTGCGGGGGGGGGGAACACTGAAGCTTTCTTT
CASSVAGGGNTEAFF
>.|15|TRBJ2-5|TRBV9|.
TGTGCCAGCAGCACCCGGGACTTCCCTCAAGAGACCCAGTACTTC
CASSTRDFPQETQYF
>.|14|TRBJ2-3|TRBV2|.
TGTGCCACGAGTGGGAGGCCAACCACAGATACGCAGTATTTT
CATSGRPTTDTQYF
>.|13|TRBJ1-2|TRBV12-3/TRBV12-4|many
TGCGCCAGCAGCTTACGGGGGAACTATGGCTACACCTTC
CASSLRGNYGYTF
>.|15|TRBJ2-1|TRBV7-6|few
TGTGCCAGCGGGTGGCCAGCGGAGGAATACAATGAGCAGTTCTTC
CASGWPAEEYNEQFF
>TRBD1|17|TRBJ1-5|TRBV7-8|many
TGTGCCAGCAGCTTAGCGACGAGACAGGGTCGAAATCAGCCCCAGCATTTT
CASSLATRQGRNQPQHF
>.|14|TRBJ2-7|TRBV28|.
TGTGCCAGCAACCCCCCGGTGGGGTTTGGCGAGCAGTACTTC
CASNPPVGFGEQYF
>.|13|TRBJ1-1|TRBV2|.
TGTGCCAGCAGTGTCCCCTTGAACACTGAAGCTTTCTTT
CASSVPLNTEAFF
>.|15|TRBJ2-1|TRBV12-3/TRBV12-4|.
TGTGCCAGCAGTTTACGGGACCGCAGTCGCAATGAGCAGTTCTTC
CASSLRDRSRNEQFF
>.|15|TRBJ1-2|TRBV4-3|few
TGCGCCAGCAGCCAAGAGATAGGTGCCTGGGGTGGCTACACCTTC
CASSQEIGAWGGYTF
>TRBD1|15|TRBJ2-2|TRBV30|.
TGTGCCTGGTCGACAGGGTACGGGAACACCGGGGAGCTGTTTTTT
CAWSTGYGNTGELFF
>.|15|TRBJ1-4|TRBV6-1|.
TGTGCCAGCAGCTCAGACGGGTCCGGTAGTGAAAAACTGTTTTTT
CASSSDGSGSEKLFF
>.|13|TRBJ1-5|TRBV25-1|.
TGTGCTTCCAGAGGGGGGGAAAATCAGCCCCAGCATTTT
CASRGGENQPQHF
>.|16|TRBJ2-7|TRBV2|few
TGTGCCAGCAGTGAAGAGGGCGGCCTCTTCCCCTACGAGCAGTACTTC
CASSEEGGLFPYEQYF
>TRBD2|18|TRBJ2-3|TRBV15|few
TGTGCCACCAGACCGGGACTAGCGGGGGGTTCGCGCACAGATACGCAGTATTTT
CATRPGLAGGSRTDTQYF
>.|13|TRBJ1-1|TRBV5-5|.
TGTGCCAGCAGCTTGGACGTGGGCGCTGAAGCTTTCTTT
CASSLDVGAEAFF
>.|19|TRBJ1-3|TRBV29-1|few
TGCAGCGTTGAAGATTATGGGGTCGAGGCCTCCAAATCTGGAAACACCATATATTTT
CSVEDYGVEASKSGNTIYF
>.|15|TRBJ1-2|TRBV9|many
TGTGCCAGCAGCGTAGGGGGGCTGACTAACTATGGCTACACCTTC
CASSVGGLTNYGYTF
>.|17|TRBJ1-3|TRBV4-2|many
TGTGCCAGCAGCCAAGATAGCGTGGACTACTCTGGAAACACCATATATTTT
CASSQDSVDYSGNTIYF
>TRBD2|14|TRBJ2-3|TRBV2|.
TGTGCCAGCAGAGGACTAGCCCCCACAGATACGCAGTATTTT
CASRGLAPTDTQYF
>TRBD2|16|TRBJ2-1|TRBV3-1|few
TGTGCCAGCAGCCAAGATACCAGCGGGAGAGGAAATGAGCAGTTCTTC
CASSQDTSGRGNEQFF
>.|14|TRBJ2-1|TRBV2|few
TGTGCCAGCAGTGATGGGACCATCCCCCTGGAGCAGTTCTTC
CASSDGTIPLEQFF
>TRBD2|14|TRBJ2-7|TRBV20-1|many
TGCAGTGCTAGAGATCCGCGGGGGGTTTACGAGCAGTACTTC
CSARDPRGVYEQYF
>.|12|TRBJ2-7|TRBV5-1|many
TGCGCCAGCAGCCGGACCCGCTACGAGCAGTACTTC
CASSRTRYEQYF
>TRBD1|12|TRBJ2-7|TRBV5-1|many
TGCGCCAGCCGGGACAGTACCTACGAGCAGTACTTC
CASRDSTYEQYF
>.|11|TRBJ2-1|TRBV6-6|.
TGTGCCAGCACCCAACGGGATGAGCAGTTCTTC
CASTQRDEQFF
>TRBD1|13|TRBJ1-3|TRBV6-1|few
TGTGCCAGCAGGGGACAGTCTGGAAACACCATATATTTT
CASRGQSGNTIYF
>TRBD1|15|TRBJ1-2|TRBV5-1|.
TGCGCCAGCAGCTTGGTTGGAGGGGGCGACTATGGCTACACCTTC
CASSLVGGGDYGYTF
>.|14|TRBJ1-2|TRBV9|.
TGTGCCAGCAGCGTGGTGGACAGCAACTATGGCTACACCTTC
CASSVVDSNYGYTF
>.|14|TRBJ1-2|TRBV12-3/TRBV12-4|few
TGTGCCAGCACCCTCGCCGGGCCCTCCTATGGCTACACCTTC
CASTLAGPSYGYTF
>.|12|TRBJ1-4|TRBV9|few
TGTGCCAGCAGCGGGGCTAATGAAAAACTGTTTTTT
CASSGANEKLFF
>TRBD2|15|TRBJ2-7|TRBV7-2|few
TGTGCCAGCAGCTTAGGGACTAGCATCTTGGAGGTGCAGTACTTC
CASSLGTSILEVQYF
>.|13|TRBJ2-3|TRBV27|.
TGTGCCAGCAGTTTGTCAGGGGCTGGTACGCAGTATTTT
CASSLSGAGTQYF
>TRBD1|14|TRBJ2-1|TRBV2|few
TGTGCCAGCAGTCGGCAGGGGGCGTGGGATGAGCAGTTCTTC
CASSRQGAWDEQFF
>.|14|TRBJ2-3|TRBV5-1|few
TGCGCCAGCAGCTTGGGGGCCCCCGGAGGCCCGCAGTATTTT
CASSLGAPGGPQYF
>.|16|TRBJ1-2|TRBV6-5|few
TGTGCCAGCAGTTACCTCCCCGGGACACCAATCTATGGCTACACCTTC
CASSYLPGTPIYGYTF
>TRBD1|14|TRBJ1-4|TRBV6-1|.
TGTGCCAGCAGCGGACAGGGGGCTAATGAAAAACTGTTTTTT
CASSGQGANEKLFF
>TRBD2|16|TRBJ2-7|TRBV12-3/TRBV12-4|.
TGTGCCAGCAGCTCCGGACTAGCGGGAGGTTCCTACGAGCAGTACTTC
CASSSGLAGGSYEQYF
>TRBD1|17|TRBJ2-6|TRBV20-1|few
TGCAGTGCTAGAGTTCGACAGGGTGTTGGTGGGGCCAACGTCCTGACTTTC
CSARVRQGVGGANVLTF
>.|14|TRBJ1-2|TRBV4-1|few
TGCGCCAGCAGCCAATGGGGCCGTGGGGGAGGCTACACCTTC
CASSQWGRGGGYTF
>.|16|TRBJ2-1|TRBV12-3/TRBV12-4|.
TGTGCCAGCAGCCGGTCCCTCAGCGAGCCGAACAATGAGCAGTTCTTC
CASSRSLSEPNNEQFF
>.|14|TRBJ1-5|TRBV27|.
TGTGCCAGCAGTTACGGAGGTACAGAACAGCCCCAGCATTTT
CASSYGGTEQPQHF
>TRBD2|16|TRBJ2-3|TRBV25-1|.
TGTGCCAGCAGTGTCCGACTAGCGGGAGGTTCGGATACGCAGTATTTT
CASSVRLAGGSDTQYF